The entry that follows covers one T cell receptor (beta chain) sequence. The authors ran a second PCR of about 7 to 11 cycles using a sample-barcoded 5' primer and a J-beta primer mix. TCRdb re-derived calls from the 5' RACE reads in MiXCR, one entry per CDR3 protein. This table holds some 1 million distinct CDR3 sequences, 35% to 55% found once. The V gene end was trimmed by 5 bases and the J gene end by 3 bases; junction bases not matched to a gene: 9. CDR3 length: 15 amino acids. The data are from a study of blood T cells in healthy people across ages. Isolation recovered at least 7 million PBMCs from every sample.

The V and J genes are TRBV12-3 or TRBV12-4 and TRBJ2-7; 8 bases map to TRBD1. Sequenced material: blood. This TCR derives from a woman between 55 and 75 years old in good health. The CDR3 loop reads CASSPLTGAFYEQYF. CDR3 DNA: TGTGCCAGCAGTCCGCTGACAGGGGCTTTCTACGAGCAGTACTTC.